This TCR beta chain stems from a study of blood T cell repertoires in COVID-19. Study in general: Samples representing acute and convalescent COVID-19 were sourced from the United States, Italy and Spain. PBMCs, B-cell-depleted T cells, or T cells provided the cDNA or gDNA that made up the material.

Methods used by the authors: Reference gene primer amplification gave estimated nucleated cell counts. Sequencing was performed with immunoSEQ multiplex PCR; in TCRdb, only in-frame clones are kept and a portion is missing. V, J and clone size were drawn from that table, and D and trimming were deduced from the DNA. The data contain 120,000 or so clones, around nine tenths of them singletons. CDR1 and CDR2 (germline): SGHVS, FNYEAQ. The CDR3 runs 12 residues. With 11 bases removed from V and 3 bases from J, the gap between germline ends came to 10 bases. Only a few counts were recorded for this clone.

Source material: peripheral blood. J is TRBJ2-2 and V is TRBV7-6, with D unresolved. The sequence came from a woman aged 45-65 years with acute or convalescent COVID-19. The CDR3 is CAAASDTGELFF. Written as DNA, the CDR3 is TGTGCCGCTGCGTCGGACACCGGGGAGCTGTTTTTT. The full variable domain, completed using reference TRBV7-6 and TRBJ2-2, is GAGVSQSPRYKVTKRGQDVALRCDPISGHVSLYWYRQALGQGPEFLTYFNYEAQQDKSGLPNDRFSAERPEGSISTLTIQRTEQRDSAMYRCAAASDTGELFFGEGSRLTVL.